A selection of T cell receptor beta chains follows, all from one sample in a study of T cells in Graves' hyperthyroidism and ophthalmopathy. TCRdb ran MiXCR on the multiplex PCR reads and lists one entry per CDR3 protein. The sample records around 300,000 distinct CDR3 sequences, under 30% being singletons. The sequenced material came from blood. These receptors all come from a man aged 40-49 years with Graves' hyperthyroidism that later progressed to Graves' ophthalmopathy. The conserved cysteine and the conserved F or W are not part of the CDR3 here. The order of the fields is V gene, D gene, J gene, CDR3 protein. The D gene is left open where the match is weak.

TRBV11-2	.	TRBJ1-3	ASSPLTGSGNTIY
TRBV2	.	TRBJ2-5	ASSGSEQETQY
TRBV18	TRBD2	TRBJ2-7	ASSPKLAGVTHEQY
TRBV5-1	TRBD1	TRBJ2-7	ASSWLADRDYEQY
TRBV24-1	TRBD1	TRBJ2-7	AILTGTDSYEQY
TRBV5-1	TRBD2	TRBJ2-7	ASSLVTSGSYEQY
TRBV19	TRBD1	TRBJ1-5	ASSRTGETQPQH
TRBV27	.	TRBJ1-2	ASMPRWGGYT
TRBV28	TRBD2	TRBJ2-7	ASSFSSGKSYEQY
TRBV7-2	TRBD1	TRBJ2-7	ASSSRNRGAEQY
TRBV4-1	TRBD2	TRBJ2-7	ASSQDSYRGTSYEQY
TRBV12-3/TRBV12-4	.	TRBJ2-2	ASSLGGDAGELF
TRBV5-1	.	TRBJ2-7	ASRADFYEQY
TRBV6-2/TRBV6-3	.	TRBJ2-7	ASSYTDTPVSEQY
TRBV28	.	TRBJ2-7	ASSPWGSVVSEQY
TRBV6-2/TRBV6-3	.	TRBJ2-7	ASCPTPTLGEQY
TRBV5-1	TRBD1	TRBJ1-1	ASSFTTGVETEAF
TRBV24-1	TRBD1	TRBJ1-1	ATSDSLGGPNTEAF
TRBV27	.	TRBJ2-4	ASSLLDGKNIQY
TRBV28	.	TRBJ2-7	ASTLTRSPGDEQY
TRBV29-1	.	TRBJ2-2	SAPSTGTNTGELF
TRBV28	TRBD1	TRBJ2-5	ASSRQGPVTQY
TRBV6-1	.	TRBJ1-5	ASSGIVGNQPQH
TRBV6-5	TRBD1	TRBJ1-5	ASSYSRGLSNQPQH
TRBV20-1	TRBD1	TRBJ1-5	SARRGQAQH
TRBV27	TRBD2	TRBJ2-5	ASSPWAREGLRGETQY
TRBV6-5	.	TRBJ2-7	ASSRDLAYEQY
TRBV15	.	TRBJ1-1	ATSRDRQNTEAF
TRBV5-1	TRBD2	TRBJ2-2	ASSPNAGAAGELF
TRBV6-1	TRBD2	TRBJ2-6	ASSEGLAGEGSGANVLT
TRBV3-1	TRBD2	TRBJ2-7	ASSRTGTSSGAEQY
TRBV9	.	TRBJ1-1	ASSPRGGTDTEAF
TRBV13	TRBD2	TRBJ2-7	ASSLAPSGAVRWEQY
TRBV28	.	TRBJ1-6	ASLSIGLYNSPLH
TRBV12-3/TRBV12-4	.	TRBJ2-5	ASSSQVGAQY
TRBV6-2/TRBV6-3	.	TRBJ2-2	ASSTYSTGELF
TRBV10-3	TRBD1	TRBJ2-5	AIRLDREKETQY
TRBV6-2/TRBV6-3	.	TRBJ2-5	ASSLLPETQY
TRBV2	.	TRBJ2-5	ASNFEGTETQY
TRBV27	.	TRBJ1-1	ASRTSRGWDTEAF
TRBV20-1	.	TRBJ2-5	SARDLIAVY
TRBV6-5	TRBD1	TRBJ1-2	ASSSPGTGNYGYT
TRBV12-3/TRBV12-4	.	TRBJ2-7	ASRADQRNYEQY
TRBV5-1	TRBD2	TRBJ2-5	ASSLMGLVRETQY
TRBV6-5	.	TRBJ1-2	ASSYSGLDYGYT
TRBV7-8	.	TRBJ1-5	ASSFTGNQPQH
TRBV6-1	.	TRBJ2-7	ASSEQQGYYEQY
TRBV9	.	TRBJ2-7	ASSVVPDTYEQY
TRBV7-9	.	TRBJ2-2	ASIPGTANTGELF